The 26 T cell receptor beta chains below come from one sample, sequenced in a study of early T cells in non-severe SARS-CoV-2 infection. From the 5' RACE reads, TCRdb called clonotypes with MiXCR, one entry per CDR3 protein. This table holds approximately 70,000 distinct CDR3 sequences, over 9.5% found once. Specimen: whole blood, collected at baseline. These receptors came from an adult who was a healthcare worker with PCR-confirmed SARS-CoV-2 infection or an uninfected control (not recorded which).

The CDR3 DNA follows: TGTGCCAGCAGTTATCGCCCCGGACTACCCCGGAATGAGCAGTTCTTC. It encodes CASSYRPGLPRNEQFF. J is TRBJ2-1 and V is TRBV7-3; D perhaps matches TRBD2 (6 bases). From germline, CDR1 is SGHTA and CDR2 FQGTGA. The V gene lost 6 bases and the J gene lost 7 bases, with 22 bases spanning the gap. This CDR3 is built from 16 residues.

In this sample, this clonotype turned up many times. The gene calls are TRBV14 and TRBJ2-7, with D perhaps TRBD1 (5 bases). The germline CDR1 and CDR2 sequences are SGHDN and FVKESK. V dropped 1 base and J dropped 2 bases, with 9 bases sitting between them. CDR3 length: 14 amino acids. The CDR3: CASSQVRVTYEQYF. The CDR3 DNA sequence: TGTGCCAGCAGCCAAGTCAGGGTAACCTACGAGCAGTACTTC.

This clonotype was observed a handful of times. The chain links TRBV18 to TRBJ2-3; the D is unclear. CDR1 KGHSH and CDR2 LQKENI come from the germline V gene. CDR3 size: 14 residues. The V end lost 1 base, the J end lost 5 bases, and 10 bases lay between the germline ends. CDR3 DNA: TGTGCCAGCTCACCACTAACACCAGAAGATACGCAGTATTTT. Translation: CASSPLTPEDTQYF.

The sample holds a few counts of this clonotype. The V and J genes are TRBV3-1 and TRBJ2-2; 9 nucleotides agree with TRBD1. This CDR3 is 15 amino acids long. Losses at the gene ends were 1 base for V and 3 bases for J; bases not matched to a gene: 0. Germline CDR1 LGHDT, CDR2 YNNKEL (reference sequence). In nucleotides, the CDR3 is TGTGCCAGCAGCCAAGGGGACAGGGACACCGGGGAGCTGTTTTTT. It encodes CASSQGDRDTGELFF. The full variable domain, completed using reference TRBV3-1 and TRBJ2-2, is DTAVSQTPKYLVTQMGNDKSIKCEQNLGHDTMYWYKQDSKKFLKIMFSYNNKELIINETVPNRFSPKSPDKAHLNLHINSLELGDSAVYFCASSQGDRDTGELFFGEGSRLTVL.

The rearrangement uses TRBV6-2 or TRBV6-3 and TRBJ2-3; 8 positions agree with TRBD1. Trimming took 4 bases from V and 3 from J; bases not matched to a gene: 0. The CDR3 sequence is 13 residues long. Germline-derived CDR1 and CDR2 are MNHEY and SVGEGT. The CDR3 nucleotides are TGTGCCAGCAGTTGGACAGGGACAGATACGCAGTATTTT. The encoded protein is CASSWTGTDTQYF.

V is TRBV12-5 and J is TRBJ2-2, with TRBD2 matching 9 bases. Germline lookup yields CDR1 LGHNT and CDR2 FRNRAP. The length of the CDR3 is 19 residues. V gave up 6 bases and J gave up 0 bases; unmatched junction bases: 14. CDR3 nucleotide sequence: TGTGCTAGTGGACAATCTTCTAGCGGGGCCTTCGCGAACACCGGGGAGCTGTTTTTT. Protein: CASGQSSSGAFANTGELFF.

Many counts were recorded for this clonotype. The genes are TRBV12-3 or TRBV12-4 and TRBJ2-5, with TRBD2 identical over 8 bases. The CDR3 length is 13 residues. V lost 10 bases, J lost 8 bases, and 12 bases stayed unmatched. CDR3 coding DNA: TGTGCCACCAACTCTGGTAGCGGGGCCACCCAGTACTTC. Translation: CATNSGSGATQYF.

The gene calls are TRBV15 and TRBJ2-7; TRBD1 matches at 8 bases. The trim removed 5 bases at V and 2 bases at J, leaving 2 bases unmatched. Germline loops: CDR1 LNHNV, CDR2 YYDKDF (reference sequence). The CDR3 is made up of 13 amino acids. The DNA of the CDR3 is TGTGCCACCAGCGGGACAGGACCCTACGAGCAGTACTTC. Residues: CATSGTGPYEQYF.

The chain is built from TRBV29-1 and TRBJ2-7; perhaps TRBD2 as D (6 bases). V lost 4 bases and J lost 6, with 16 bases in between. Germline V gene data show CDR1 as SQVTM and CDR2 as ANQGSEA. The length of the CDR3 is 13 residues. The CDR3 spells CSVAPLTSSEQYF. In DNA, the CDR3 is TGCAGCGTTGCCCCTCTGACTAGTTCCGAGCAGTACTTC.

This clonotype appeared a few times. This CDR3 is CASSSAGTINSPLHF. Here the CDR3 DNA reads TGTGCCAGCAGCTCAGCCGGGACGATCAATTCACCCCTCCACTTT. This rearrangement joins TRBV7-9 to TRBJ1-6, with a weak D call TRBD1 (5 bases). The CDR3 consists of 15 residues. CDR1 is SEHNR and CDR2 is FQNEAQ in the germline V gene (reference sequence). V was trimmed by 4 bases and J by 7 bases, leaving 14 bases between them.

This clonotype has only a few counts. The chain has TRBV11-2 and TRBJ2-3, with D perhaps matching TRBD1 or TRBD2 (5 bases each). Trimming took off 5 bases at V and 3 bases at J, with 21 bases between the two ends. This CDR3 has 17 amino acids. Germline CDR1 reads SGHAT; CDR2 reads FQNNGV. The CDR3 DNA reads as TGTGCCAGCAGCACAAACCGGGACCCAGGTCGGACAGATACGCAGTATTTT. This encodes CASSTNRDPGRTDTQYF.

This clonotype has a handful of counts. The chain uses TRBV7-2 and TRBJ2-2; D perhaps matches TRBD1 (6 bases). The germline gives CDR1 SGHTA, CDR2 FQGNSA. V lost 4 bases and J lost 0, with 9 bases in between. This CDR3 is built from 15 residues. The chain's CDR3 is CASSWTDANTGELFF. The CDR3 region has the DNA TGTGCCAGCAGCTGGACAGACGCGAACACCGGGGAGCTGTTTTTT.

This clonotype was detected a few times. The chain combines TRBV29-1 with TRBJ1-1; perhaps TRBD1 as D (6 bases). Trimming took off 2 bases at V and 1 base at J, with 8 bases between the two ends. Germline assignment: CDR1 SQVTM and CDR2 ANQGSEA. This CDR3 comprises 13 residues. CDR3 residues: CSVETGKNTEAFF. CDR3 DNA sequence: TGCAGCGTTGAAACAGGGAAGAACACTGAAGCTTTCTTT.

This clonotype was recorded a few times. In DNA form, the CDR3 reads TGTGCCTGGACGACTGGGCTAAATTCACCCCTCCACTTT. Protein: CAWTTGLNSPLHF. This chain links TRBV30 with TRBJ1-6; D gene ambiguous. The V end was cut by 4 bases, the J end by 7 bases, with 11 bases between. CDR1 and CDR2 (germline): GTSNPN, SVGIG (reference sequence). This CDR3 comprises 13 residues.

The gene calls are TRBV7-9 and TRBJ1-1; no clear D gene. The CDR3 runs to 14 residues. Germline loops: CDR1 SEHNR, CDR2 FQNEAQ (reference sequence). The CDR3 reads CAAGRVGFSTEAFF. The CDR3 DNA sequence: TGTGCTGCGGGGAGGGTTGGGTTTAGCACTGAAGCTTTCTTT.

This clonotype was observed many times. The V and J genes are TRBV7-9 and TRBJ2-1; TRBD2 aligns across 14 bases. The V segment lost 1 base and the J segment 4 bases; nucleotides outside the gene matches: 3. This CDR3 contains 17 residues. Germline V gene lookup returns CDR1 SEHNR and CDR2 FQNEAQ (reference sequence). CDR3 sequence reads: CASSLGGLAGVYNEQFF. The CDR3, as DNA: TGTGCCAGCAGCTTAGGGGGACTAGCGGGAGTTTACAATGAGCAGTTCTTC.

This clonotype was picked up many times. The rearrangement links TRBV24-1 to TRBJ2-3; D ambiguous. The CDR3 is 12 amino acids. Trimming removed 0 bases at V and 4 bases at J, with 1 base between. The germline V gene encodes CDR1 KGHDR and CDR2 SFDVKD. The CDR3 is CATSDLSDTQYF. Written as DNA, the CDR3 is TGTGCCACCAGTGATTTGTCAGATACGCAGTATTTT.

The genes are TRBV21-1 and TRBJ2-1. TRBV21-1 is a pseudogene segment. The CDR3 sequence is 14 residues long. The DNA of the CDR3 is TGTGCCAGCAGCAAAGGGGAACGAAACAATGAGCAGTTCTTC. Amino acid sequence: CASSKGERNNEQFF.

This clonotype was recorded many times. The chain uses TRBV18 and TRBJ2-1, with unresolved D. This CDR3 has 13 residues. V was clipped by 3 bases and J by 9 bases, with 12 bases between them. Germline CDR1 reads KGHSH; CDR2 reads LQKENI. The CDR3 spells CASSPVKGSEQFF. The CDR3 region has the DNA TGTGCCAGCTCACCGGTAAAAGGAAGTGAGCAGTTCTTC.

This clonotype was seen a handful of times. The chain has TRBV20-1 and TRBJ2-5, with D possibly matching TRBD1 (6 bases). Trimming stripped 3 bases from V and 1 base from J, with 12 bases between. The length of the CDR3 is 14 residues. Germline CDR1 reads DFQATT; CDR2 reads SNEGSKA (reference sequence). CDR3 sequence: CSARLGTFQETQYF. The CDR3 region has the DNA TGCAGTGCTAGGCTGGGGACATTCCAAGAGACCCAGTACTTC.

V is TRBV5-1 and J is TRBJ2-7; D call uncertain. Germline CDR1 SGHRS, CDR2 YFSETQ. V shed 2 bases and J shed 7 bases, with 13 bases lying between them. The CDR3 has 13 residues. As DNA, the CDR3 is TGCGCCAGCAGCTTATTGGGCTTAGGAGAGCAGTACTTC. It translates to CASSLLGLGEQYF.

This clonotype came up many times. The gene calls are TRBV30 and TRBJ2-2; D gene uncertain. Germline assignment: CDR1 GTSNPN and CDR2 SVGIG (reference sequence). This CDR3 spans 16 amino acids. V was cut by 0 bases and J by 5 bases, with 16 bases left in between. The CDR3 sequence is CAWSVRKVPKTGELFF. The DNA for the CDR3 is TGTGCCTGGAGTGTAAGAAAGGTTCCCAAGACCGGGGAGCTGTTTTTT.

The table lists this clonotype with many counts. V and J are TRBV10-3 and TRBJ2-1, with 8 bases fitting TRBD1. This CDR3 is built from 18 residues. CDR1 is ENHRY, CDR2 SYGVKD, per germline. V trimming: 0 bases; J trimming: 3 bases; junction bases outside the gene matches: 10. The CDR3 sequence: CAISESSSRDRIYNEQFF. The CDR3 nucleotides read TGTGCCATCAGTGAGTCGTCGTCTCGGGACAGGATCTACAATGAGCAGTTCTTC.

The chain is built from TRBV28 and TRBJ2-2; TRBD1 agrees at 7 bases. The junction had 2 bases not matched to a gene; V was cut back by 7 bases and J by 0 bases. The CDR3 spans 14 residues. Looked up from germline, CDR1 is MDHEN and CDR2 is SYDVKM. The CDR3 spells CASKQGSNTGELFF. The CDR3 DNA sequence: TGTGCCAGCAAACAGGGGTCGAACACCGGGGAGCTGTTTTTT.

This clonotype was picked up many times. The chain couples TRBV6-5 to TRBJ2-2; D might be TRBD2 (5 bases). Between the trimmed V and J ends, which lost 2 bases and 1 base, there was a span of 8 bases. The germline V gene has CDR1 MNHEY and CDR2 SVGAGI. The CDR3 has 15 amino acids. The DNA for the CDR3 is TGTGCCAGCAGTTACACCACTAGGAACACCGGGGAGCTGTTTTTT. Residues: CASSYTTRNTGELFF.

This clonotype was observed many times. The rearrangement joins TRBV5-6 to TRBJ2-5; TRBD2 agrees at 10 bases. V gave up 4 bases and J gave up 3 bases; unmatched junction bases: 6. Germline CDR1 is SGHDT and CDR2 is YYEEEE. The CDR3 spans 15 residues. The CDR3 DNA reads TGTGCCAGCAGCCCTGCTAGCGGGGGAAAAGAGACCCAGTACTTC. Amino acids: CASSPASGGKETQYF.